This is a list of T cell receptor beta chains from one sample in a study of blood T cells in healthy people across ages. TCRdb re-derived calls from the 5' RACE reads in MiXCR, one entry per CDR3 protein. This sample carries about 1.5 million distinct CDR3 sequences, approximately 38% of them seen once, and the ten largest clones take roughly 7.9%. Material: blood. The receptor set was obtained from a woman between 18 and 29 years old in good health. Each CDR3 is given with its conserved first and last residue. D genes are given only for firm matches. Clone size is not always given. Where it is, it says once, few, many or a class for expanded clones.

V gene: TRBV27; D gene: .; J gene: TRBJ2-5; clone size: .; CDR3 DNA: TGTGCCAGCAGTTTATCGGGCAGGTTGAACCAAGAGACCCAGTACTTC; CDR3 protein: CASSLSGRLNQETQYF
V gene: TRBV4-2; D gene: .; J gene: TRBJ2-2; clone size: .; CDR3 DNA: TGTGCCAGCAGCCAAGTAGGGGACGGCGGGGAGCTGTTTTTT; CDR3 protein: CASSQVGDGGELFF
V gene: TRBV6-5; D gene: TRBD1; J gene: TRBJ1-4; clone size: .; CDR3 DNA: TGTGCCAGCAGTTACGCGACAGGGGTGCCTGAAAAACTGTTTTTT; CDR3 protein: CASSYATGVPEKLFF
V gene: TRBV10-3; D gene: .; J gene: TRBJ2-3; clone size: few; CDR3 DNA: TGTGCCATCAGTGAAACCGGGGGGCAGGGAGATACGCAGTATTTT; CDR3 protein: CAISETGGQGDTQYF
V gene: TRBV20-1; D gene: TRBD2; J gene: TRBJ2-5; clone size: .; CDR3 DNA: TGCAGTGCTAGAGAGACTAGCGGGAGCTTGAGTGAGCAGTACTTC; CDR3 protein: CSARETSGSLSEQYF
V gene: TRBV2; D gene: TRBD2; J gene: TRBJ2-1; clone size: few; CDR3 DNA: TGTGCCAGCAGTGAAGAAAGCGGGGCCTACAATGAGCAGTTCTTC; CDR3 protein: CASSEESGAYNEQFF
V gene: TRBV30; D gene: .; J gene: TRBJ2-2; clone size: .; CDR3 DNA: TGTGCCTGGAGTGGATCCGGGGAGCTGTTTTTT; CDR3 protein: CAWSGSGELFF
V gene: TRBV18; D gene: TRBD2; J gene: TRBJ2-1; clone size: many; CDR3 DNA: TGTGCCAGCAGCCCCCCGGGACTAGCGGGGGGTGAGCAGTTCTTC; CDR3 protein: CASSPPGLAGGEQFF
V gene: TRBV12-3/TRBV12-4; D gene: TRBD2; J gene: TRBJ2-3; clone size: few; CDR3 DNA: TGTGCCAGCAGCCCAGAAAGCGGGAGGGCCGGAGATACGCAGTATTTT; CDR3 protein: CASSPESGRAGDTQYF
V gene: TRBV3-1; D gene: TRBD1; J gene: TRBJ2-1; clone size: few; CDR3 DNA: TGTGCCAGCAGCCAAGTAGGTGGGACAGCGCAGTTCTTC; CDR3 protein: CASSQVGGTAQFF
V gene: TRBV5-1; D gene: TRBD1; J gene: TRBJ1-2; clone size: few; CDR3 DNA: TGCGCCAGCAGTTTCGACAGGGTCGGCAACTATGGCTACACCTTC; CDR3 protein: CASSFDRVGNYGYTF
V gene: TRBV12-3/TRBV12-4; D gene: .; J gene: TRBJ2-3; clone size: many; CDR3 DNA: TGTGCCAGCAGGAGGGGGACCACAGATACGCAGTATTTT; CDR3 protein: CASRRGTTDTQYF
V gene: TRBV20-1; D gene: .; J gene: TRBJ2-3; clone size: many; CDR3 DNA: TGCAGTGCTAGTGAGCTCGTACGCACAGATACGCAGTATTTT; CDR3 protein: CSASELVRTDTQYF
V gene: TRBV20-1; D gene: TRBD2; J gene: TRBJ2-5; clone size: .; CDR3 DNA: TGCAGTGCTAGCGGGGGGGGACGACAAGTCGAGACCCAGTACTTC; CDR3 protein: CSASGGGRQVETQYF
V gene: TRBV9; D gene: .; J gene: TRBJ2-5; clone size: .; CDR3 DNA: TGTGCCAGCAGCGCCAGACTAGGGGGAGGAGAGACCCAGTACTTC; CDR3 protein: CASSARLGGGETQYF
V gene: TRBV27; D gene: .; J gene: TRBJ1-1; clone size: .; CDR3 DNA: TGTGCCAGCAGTCCGACAGGTAGGACTGAAGCTTTCTTT; CDR3 protein: CASSPTGRTEAFF
V gene: TRBV7-9; D gene: .; J gene: TRBJ2-3; clone size: .; CDR3 DNA: TGTGCCAGCCATGGGGTGACAGATACGCAGTATTTT; CDR3 protein: CASHGVTDTQYF
V gene: TRBV7-8; D gene: .; J gene: TRBJ2-3; clone size: .; CDR3 DNA: TGTGCCAGCAGCAAGCGGACGAGCACAGATACGCAGTATTTT; CDR3 protein: CASSKRTSTDTQYF
V gene: TRBV6-6; D gene: TRBD1; J gene: TRBJ1-5; clone size: .; CDR3 DNA: TGTGCCAGCAGCGGGGACAGAGCTTACAATCAGCCCCAGCATTTT; CDR3 protein: CASSGDRAYNQPQHF
V gene: TRBV5-6; D gene: .; J gene: TRBJ1-1; clone size: .; CDR3 DNA: TGTGCCAGCAGCCCCCTGACAGTCCTCGGCACTGAAGCTTTCTTT; CDR3 protein: CASSPLTVLGTEAFF
V gene: TRBV12-3/TRBV12-4; D gene: .; J gene: TRBJ2-2; clone size: .; CDR3 DNA: TGTGCCAGCTGGACCGCTGGGACCGGGGAGCTGTTTTTT; CDR3 protein: CASWTAGTGELFF
V gene: TRBV18; D gene: .; J gene: TRBJ2-2; clone size: .; CDR3 DNA: TGTGCCAGCTCACCAGTGGGAGGTGACACCGGGGAGCTGTTTTTT; CDR3 protein: CASSPVGGDTGELFF
V gene: TRBV6-1; D gene: TRBD2; J gene: TRBJ2-5; clone size: .; CDR3 DNA: TGTGCCAGCACCCGGACTAGCGGGGCCCAAGAGACCCAGTACTTC; CDR3 protein: CASTRTSGAQETQYF
V gene: TRBV6-5; D gene: .; J gene: TRBJ1-5; clone size: .; CDR3 DNA: TGTGCCAGCAGTTACTCGGGTCGGCCCGGGAATCAGCCCCAGCATTTT; CDR3 protein: CASSYSGRPGNQPQHF
V gene: TRBV6-6; D gene: .; J gene: TRBJ1-1; clone size: .; CDR3 DNA: TGTGCCAGCAGTTACGAGGGCGAGCCGAACACTGAAGCTTTCTTT; CDR3 protein: CASSYEGEPNTEAFF
V gene: TRBV2; D gene: TRBD2; J gene: TRBJ2-7; clone size: .; CDR3 DNA: TGTGCCAGCAAGTTACTAGCGGCCTACGAGCAGTACTTC; CDR3 protein: CASKLLAAYEQYF
V gene: TRBV7-2; D gene: TRBD2; J gene: TRBJ2-2; clone size: few; CDR3 DNA: TGTGCCAGCAGCCGACTAGCGGGAGGGCCCGGGGAGCTGTTTTTT; CDR3 protein: CASSRLAGGPGELFF
V gene: TRBV27; D gene: .; J gene: TRBJ1-1; clone size: once; CDR3 DNA: TGTGCCAGCAGTTTCGCAGAGATGAACACTGAAGCTTTCTTT; CDR3 protein: CASSFAEMNTEAFF
V gene: TRBV7-3; D gene: TRBD2; J gene: TRBJ2-3; clone size: few; CDR3 DNA: TGTGCCAGCAGCTACGACGACCTAGCGGGGGCGGGCACTGATACGCAGTATTTT; CDR3 protein: CASSYDDLAGAGTDTQYF
V gene: TRBV7-9; D gene: .; J gene: TRBJ1-6; clone size: .; CDR3 DNA: TGTGCCAGCAGCTTAGCCTCGGGGGACCGGGGCACACCCCTCCACTTT; CDR3 protein: CASSLASGDRGTPLHF
V gene: TRBV5-6; D gene: .; J gene: TRBJ1-5; clone size: few; CDR3 DNA: TGTGCCAGCAGTCGGTCGGGGGTTGGAAATCAGCCCCAGCATTTT; CDR3 protein: CASSRSGVGNQPQHF
V gene: TRBV5-1; D gene: TRBD1; J gene: TRBJ2-7; clone size: .; CDR3 DNA: TGCGCCGGCAGCGTGGGACAGACCTACGAGCAGTACTTC; CDR3 protein: CAGSVGQTYEQYF
V gene: TRBV6-6; D gene: .; J gene: TRBJ2-5; clone size: .; CDR3 DNA: TGTGCCAGCAGTTCCGTGACAACGTACCAAGAGACCCAGTACTTC; CDR3 protein: CASSSVTTYQETQYF
V gene: TRBV6-2/TRBV6-3; D gene: .; J gene: TRBJ1-1; clone size: .; CDR3 DNA: TGTCCCAGCAGTTCGGGGCCAGGGGTGTGGGGCACTGAAGCTTTCTTT; CDR3 protein: CPSSSGPGVWGTEAFF
V gene: TRBV7-9; D gene: .; J gene: TRBJ1-1; clone size: .; CDR3 DNA: TGTGCCAGCAGCTTAGGGGGCCCGCTCATGAACACTGAAGCTTTCTTT; CDR3 protein: CASSLGGPLMNTEAFF
V gene: TRBV11-2; D gene: TRBD2; J gene: TRBJ2-1; clone size: few; CDR3 DNA: TGTGCCAGCAGCCCGTACCGTCCCACTAGCGGGAGTTCGGGTGAGCAGTTCTTC; CDR3 protein: CASSPYRPTSGSSGEQFF
V gene: TRBV30; D gene: .; J gene: TRBJ2-7; clone size: .; CDR3 DNA: TGTGCCTGGTCCAGCCTGACTTACGAGCAGTACTTC; CDR3 protein: CAWSSLTYEQYF
V gene: TRBV3-1; D gene: TRBD1; J gene: TRBJ1-1; clone size: .; CDR3 DNA: TGTGCCAGCAGTCACGATACTGGACAGGGATTGGTGAACACTGAAGCTTTCTTT; CDR3 protein: CASSHDTGQGLVNTEAFF
V gene: TRBV12-3/TRBV12-4; D gene: .; J gene: TRBJ2-3; clone size: .; CDR3 DNA: TGTGCCAGCACCCCATATAGCACAGATACGCAGTATTTT; CDR3 protein: CASTPYSTDTQYF
V gene: TRBV27; D gene: .; J gene: TRBJ1-3; clone size: .; CDR3 DNA: TGTGCCAGCAGTTTCGACACCGGAAACACCATATATTTT; CDR3 protein: CASSFDTGNTIYF
V gene: TRBV6-5; D gene: .; J gene: TRBJ1-6; clone size: .; CDR3 DNA: TGTGCCAGCAGGTTGGGTGTTGGTTCACCCCTCCACTTT; CDR3 protein: CASRLGVGSPLHF
V gene: TRBV20-1; D gene: .; J gene: TRBJ1-2; clone size: .; CDR3 DNA: TGCAGTGCTAGAGATCGGGCGCCAGTCGAATTGAGCTACACCTTC; CDR3 protein: CSARDRAPVELSYTF
V gene: TRBV7-9; D gene: .; J gene: TRBJ2-2; clone size: .; CDR3 DNA: TGTGCCAGCAGCTCTACAAGGGTCCCCGGGGAGCTGTTTTTT; CDR3 protein: CASSSTRVPGELFF
V gene: TRBV20-1; D gene: .; J gene: TRBJ2-1; clone size: .; CDR3 DNA: TGCAGTGCTAGAGAGGAGGGGGCCTCCTACAATGAGCAGTTCTTC; CDR3 protein: CSAREEGASYNEQFF
V gene: TRBV29-1; D gene: .; J gene: TRBJ2-7; clone size: many; CDR3 DNA: TGCAGCGTTGAACGCCCTCCAGGATGTAGCGAGCAGTACTTC; CDR3 protein: CSVERPPGCSEQYF
V gene: TRBV5-1; D gene: TRBD1; J gene: TRBJ1-5; clone size: few; CDR3 DNA: TGCGCCAGCAGCCCCGGACAGGGCCCGGGGAGCAATCAGCCCCAGCATTTT; CDR3 protein: CASSPGQGPGSNQPQHF
V gene: TRBV2; D gene: TRBD1; J gene: TRBJ1-2; clone size: few; CDR3 DNA: TGTGCCAGCAAAGAGACAGGGGACGGCTATGGCTACACCTTC; CDR3 protein: CASKETGDGYGYTF
V gene: TRBV27; D gene: TRBD2; J gene: TRBJ2-1; clone size: .; CDR3 DNA: TGTGCCAGCAGTTTATCGCTGACTAGCGGGGTAAATGAGCAGTTCTTC; CDR3 protein: CASSLSLTSGVNEQFF